This is a list of T cell receptor beta chains from one sample in a study of regulatory T cells in long-lasting Graves disease. TCRdb itself ran the multiplex PCR reads through MiXCR, one entry per CDR3 protein. In the table there are around 420,000 distinct CDR3 sequences, roughly 16% of which are singletons. The sequencing used peripheral blood mononuclear cells (PBMCs), collected at new diagnosis, from a patient treated with antithyroid drugs. The receptors derive from a female donor with Graves disease. Each CDR3 is given with its conserved first and last residue. Each record gives: V gene, J gene, CDR3 protein.

TRBV6-1	TRBJ1-1	CASSPRAFF
TRBV9	TRBJ2-1	CASSVPREGTSGYNEQFF
TRBV12-5	TRBJ2-1	CASGLREFSRYNEQFF
TRBV2	TRBJ1-1	CASSFGQTNTEAFF
TRBV5-5	TRBJ1-4	CASSRATFDTNEKLFF
TRBV14	TRBJ2-6	CASMPFSGANVLTF
TRBV2	TRBJ2-6	CASSLYPKGSGANVLTF
TRBV9	TRBJ2-3	CASSVDASGGTDTQYF
TRBV20-1	TRBJ2-7	CSASRAGRSSYEQYF
TRBV7-9	TRBJ1-3	CASSTTDSGNTIYF
TRBV12-5	TRBJ1-1	CASGPPAGEDTEAFF
TRBV7-3	TRBJ2-3	CASSVTGGRTDTQYF
TRBV20-1	TRBJ2-1	CSGQGTYNEQFF
TRBV4-1	TRBJ2-3	CASSQDHPRADTQYF
TRBV12-3/TRBV12-4	TRBJ2-1	CASSFDRGPDNEQFF
TRBV29-1	TRBJ2-7	CSVELAGVVYEQYF
TRBV7-7	TRBJ2-7	CASSPKLAGVYEQYF
TRBV7-9	TRBJ2-3	CASSGTSGSRDTQYF
TRBV3-1	TRBJ2-1	CASSQETQRSEQFF
TRBV7-2	TRBJ2-6	CASNPTGANVLTF
TRBV4-1	TRBJ2-1	CASSAPGQTREEQFF
TRBV6-5	TRBJ1-1	CASSYPLHGWNTEAFF
TRBV12-3/TRBV12-4	TRBJ1-5	CASRLTGGNQPQHF
TRBV29-1	TRBJ2-7	CSVVRFGTGAYEQYF
TRBV4-3	TRBJ2-3	CASSQDRGDTQYF
TRBV20-1	TRBJ1-2	CSARGGGTQDTF
TRBV11-1	TRBJ2-3	CASSHPGQELLDSTDTQYF
TRBV7-8	TRBJ2-7	CASSLAEKEYF
TRBV2	TRBJ1-2	CASGPGQTNYGYTF
TRBV7-2	TRBJ2-7	CASSPSSGRAYEQYF
TRBV19	TRBJ2-1	CASSSPRLAGGNEQFF
TRBV7-3	TRBJ2-2	CASSPGQAYTGELFF
TRBV4-1	TRBJ1-2	CASSHPSPELLYGYTF
TRBV4-1	TRBJ1-5	CASSQATSVGQPQHF
TRBV29-1	TRBJ2-7	CSVVRGSLDEQYF
TRBV5-5	TRBJ1-2	CASSLSAGVSNYGYTF
TRBV6-1	TRBJ2-5	CASSTYRGPPSETQYF
TRBV5-1	TRBJ1-1	CASSLGVVGTEAFF
TRBV6-2/TRBV6-3	TRBJ2-1	CASSYSQRRQFF
TRBV27	TRBJ1-6	CASGLVDSGNSPLHF
TRBV7-8	TRBJ2-1	CASGQTSSYNEQFF
TRBV6-1	TRBJ1-2	CATPKVAGRQGNYGYTF
TRBV12-3/TRBV12-4	TRBJ2-2	CASSPHRNTGELFF
TRBV18	TRBJ2-5	CASSTTHQETQYF
TRBV7-9	TRBJ1-1	CASSLLDGTEAFF
TRBV6-4	TRBJ1-1	CASSQGLGNTEAFF
TRBV6-1	TRBJ2-5	CASSEIIGTGLETQYF
TRBV15	TRBJ2-3	CATSRDRLVGAGTDTQYF
TRBV19	TRBJ1-2	CASSHSGGQGRVGYTF
TRBV6-2/TRBV6-3	TRBJ2-7	CASSYAGGPANTYEQYF
TRBV12-3/TRBV12-4	TRBJ1-3	CASSWTGRSGNTIYF
TRBV20-1	TRBJ1-2	CSAPGRQNYGYTF
TRBV6-1	TRBJ1-1	CASRGREGNTEAFF
TRBV20-1	TRBJ1-3	CSAIWAVGNTIYF
TRBV20-1	TRBJ2-1	CSAKTSGSIDEQFF
TRBV7-9	TRBJ2-7	CASSPSGRTDYYEQYF
TRBV7-9	TRBJ1-5	CASTPGQGSNQPQHF